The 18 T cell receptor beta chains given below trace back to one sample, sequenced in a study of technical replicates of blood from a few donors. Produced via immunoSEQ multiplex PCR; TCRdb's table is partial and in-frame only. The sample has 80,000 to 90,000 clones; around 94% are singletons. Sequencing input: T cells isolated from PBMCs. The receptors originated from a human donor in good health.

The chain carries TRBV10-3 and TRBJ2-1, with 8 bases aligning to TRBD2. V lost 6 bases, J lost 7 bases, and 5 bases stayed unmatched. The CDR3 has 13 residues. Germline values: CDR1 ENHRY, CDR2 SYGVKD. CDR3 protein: CAIRVAGLNEQFF. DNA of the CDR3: TGTGCCATCAGGGTAGCGGGACTAAATGAGCAGTTCTTC.

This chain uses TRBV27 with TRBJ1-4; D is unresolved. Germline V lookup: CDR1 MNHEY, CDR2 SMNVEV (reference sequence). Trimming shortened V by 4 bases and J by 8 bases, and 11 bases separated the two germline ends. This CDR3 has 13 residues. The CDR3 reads CASSYAIEEKLFF. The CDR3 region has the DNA TGTGCCAGCAGTTACGCTATCGAGGAAAAACTGTTTTTT.

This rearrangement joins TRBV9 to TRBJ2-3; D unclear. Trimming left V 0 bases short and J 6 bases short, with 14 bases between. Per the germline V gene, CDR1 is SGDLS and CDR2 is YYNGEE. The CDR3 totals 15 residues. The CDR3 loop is CASSVGVPGRDTQYF. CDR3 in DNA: TGTGCCAGCAGCGTAGGTGTCCCAGGCAGGGATACGCAGTATTTT. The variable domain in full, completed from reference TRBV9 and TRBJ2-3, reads DSGVTQTPKHLITATGQRVTLRCSPRSGDLSVYWYQQSLDQGLQFLIQYYNGEERAKGNILERFSAQQFPDLHSELNLSSLELGDSALYFCASSVGVPGRDTQYFGPGTRLTVL.

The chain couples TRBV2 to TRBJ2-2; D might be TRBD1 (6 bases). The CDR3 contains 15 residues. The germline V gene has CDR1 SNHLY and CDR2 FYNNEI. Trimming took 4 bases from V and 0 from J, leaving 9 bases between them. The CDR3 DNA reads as TGTGCCAGCAGTGCCTGGACAGCGAACACCGGGGAGCTGTTTTTT. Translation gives CASSAWTANTGELFF.

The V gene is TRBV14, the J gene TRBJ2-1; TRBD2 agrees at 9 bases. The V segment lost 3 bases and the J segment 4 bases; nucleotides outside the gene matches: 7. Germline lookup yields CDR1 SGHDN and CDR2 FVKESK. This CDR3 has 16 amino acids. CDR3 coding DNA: TGTGCCAGCAGCCACCCTAGCGGGACCGGATACAATGAGCAGTTCTTC. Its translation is CASSHPSGTGYNEQFF. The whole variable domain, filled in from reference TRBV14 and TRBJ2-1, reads EAGVTQFPSHSVIEKGQTVTLRCDPISGHDNLYWYRRVMGKEIKFLLHFVKESKQDESGMPNNRFLAERTGGTYSTLKVQPAELEDSGVYFCASSHPSGTGYNEQFFGPGTRLTVL.

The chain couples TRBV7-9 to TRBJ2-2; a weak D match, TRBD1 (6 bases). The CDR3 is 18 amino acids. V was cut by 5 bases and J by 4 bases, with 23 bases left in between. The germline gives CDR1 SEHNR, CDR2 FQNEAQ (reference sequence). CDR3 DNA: TGTGCCAGCAGCCCCCGGCTACAGGGTGTCCATACCACCGGGGAGCTGTTTTTT. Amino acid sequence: CASSPRLQGVHTTGELFF.

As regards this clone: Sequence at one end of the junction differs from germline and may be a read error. In DNA form, the CDR3 reads TGTGCCAGTAGTATAGGAGATTCCGGGACAGTCCGAATCTTT. It translates to CASSIGDSGTVRIF. V usage is TRBV19 and J usage is TRBJ1-1; TRBD1 matches at 7 bases. The CDR3 has 14 residues. Germline CDR1 is LNHDA and CDR2 is SQIVND (reference sequence).

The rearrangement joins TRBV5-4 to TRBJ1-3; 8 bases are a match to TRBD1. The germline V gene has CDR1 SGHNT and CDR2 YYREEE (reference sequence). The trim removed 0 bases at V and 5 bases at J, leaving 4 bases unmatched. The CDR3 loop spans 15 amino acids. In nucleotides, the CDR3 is TGTGCCAGCAGCTTGGTGGCAGGGGGCAGAAACACCATATATTTT. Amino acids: CASSLVAGGRNTIYF.

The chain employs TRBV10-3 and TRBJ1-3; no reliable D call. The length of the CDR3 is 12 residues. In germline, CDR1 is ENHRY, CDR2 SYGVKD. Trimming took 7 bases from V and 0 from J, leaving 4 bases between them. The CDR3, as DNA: TGTGCCATCACCAGCTCTGGAAACACCATATATTTT. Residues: CAITSSGNTIYF.

The CDR3 protein is CATTTGQQQYF. The CDR3 DNA follows: TGTGCCACTACGACAGGGCAACAGCAGTACTTC. This chain links TRBV27 with TRBJ2-7; 7 nucleotides align to TRBD1. The germline gives CDR1 MNHEY, CDR2 SMNVEV (reference sequence). This CDR3 has 11 amino acids. Losses at the gene ends were 10 bases for V and 8 bases for J; bases not matched to a gene: 8.

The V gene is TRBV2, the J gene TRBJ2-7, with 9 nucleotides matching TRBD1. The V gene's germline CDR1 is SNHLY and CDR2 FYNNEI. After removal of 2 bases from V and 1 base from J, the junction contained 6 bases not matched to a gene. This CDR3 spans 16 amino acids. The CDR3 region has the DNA TGTGCCAGCAGTGAATACAGGGGGCGAAGGTCCTACGAGCAGTACTTC. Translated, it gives CASSEYRGRRSYEQYF.

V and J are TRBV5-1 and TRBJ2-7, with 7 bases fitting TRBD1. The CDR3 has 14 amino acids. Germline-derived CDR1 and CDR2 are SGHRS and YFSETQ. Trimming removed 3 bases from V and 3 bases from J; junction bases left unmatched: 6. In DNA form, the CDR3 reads TGCGCCAGCAGCTCAACAGGGGAAATCTACGAGCAGTACTTC. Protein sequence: CASSSTGEIYEQYF. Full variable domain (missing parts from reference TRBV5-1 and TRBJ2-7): KAGVTQTPRYLIKTRGQQVTLSCSPISGHRSVSWYQQTPGQGLQFLFEYFSETQRNKGNFPGRFSGRQFSNSRSEMNVSTLELGDSALYLCASSSTGEIYEQYFGPGTRLTVT.

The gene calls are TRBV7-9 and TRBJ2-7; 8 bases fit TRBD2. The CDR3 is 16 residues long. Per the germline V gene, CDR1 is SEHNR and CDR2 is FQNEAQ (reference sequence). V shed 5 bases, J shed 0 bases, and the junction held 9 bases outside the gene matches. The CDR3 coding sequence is TGTGCCAGCAGCGCGGGGGGAGCGGGGGACTCCTACGAGCAGTACTTC. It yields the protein CASSAGGAGDSYEQYF. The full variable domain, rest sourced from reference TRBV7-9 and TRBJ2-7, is DTGVSQNPRHKITKRGQNVTFRCDPISEHNRLYWYRQTLGQGPEFLTYFQNEAQLEKSRLLSDRFSAERPKGSFSTLEIQRTEQGDSAMYLCASSAGGAGDSYEQYFGPGTRLTVT.

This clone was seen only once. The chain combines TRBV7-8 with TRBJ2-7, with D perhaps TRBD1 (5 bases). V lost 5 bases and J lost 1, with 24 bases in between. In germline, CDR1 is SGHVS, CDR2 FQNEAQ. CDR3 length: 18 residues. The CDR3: CASSPMILDRKPSYEQYF. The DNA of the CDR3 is TGTGCCAGCAGCCCGATGATTCTCGACAGAAAACCTTCCTACGAGCAGTACTTC.

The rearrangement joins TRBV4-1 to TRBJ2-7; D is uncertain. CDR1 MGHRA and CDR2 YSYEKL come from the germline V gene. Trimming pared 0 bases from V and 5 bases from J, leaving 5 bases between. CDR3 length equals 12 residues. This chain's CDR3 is CASSQDVNEQYF. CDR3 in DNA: TGCGCCAGCAGCCAAGATGTCAACGAGCAGTACTTC.

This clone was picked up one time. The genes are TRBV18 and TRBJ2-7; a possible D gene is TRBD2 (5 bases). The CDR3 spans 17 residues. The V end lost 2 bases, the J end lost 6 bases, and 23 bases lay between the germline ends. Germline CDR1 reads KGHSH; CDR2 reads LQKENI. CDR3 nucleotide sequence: TGTGCCAGCTCACCAACCCACCTGGCAGTGGGAGAGGCCGAGCAGTACTTC. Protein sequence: CASSPTHLAVGEAEQYF.

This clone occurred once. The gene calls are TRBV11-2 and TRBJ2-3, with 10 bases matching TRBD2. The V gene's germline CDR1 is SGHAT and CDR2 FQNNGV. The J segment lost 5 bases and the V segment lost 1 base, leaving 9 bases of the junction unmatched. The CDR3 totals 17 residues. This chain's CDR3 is CASSLGALAGVGDTQYF. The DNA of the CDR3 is TGTGCCAGCAGCTTAGGGGCCCTAGCGGGAGTAGGAGATACGCAGTATTTT.

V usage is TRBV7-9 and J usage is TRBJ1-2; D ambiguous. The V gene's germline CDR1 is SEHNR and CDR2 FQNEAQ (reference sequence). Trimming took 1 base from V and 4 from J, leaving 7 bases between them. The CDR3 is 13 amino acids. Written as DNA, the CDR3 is TGTGCCAGCAGCTTAGTACTGAGCTATGGCTACACCTTC. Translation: CASSLVLSYGYTF.